This is a list of T cell receptor beta chains from one sample in a study of blood T cells in healthy people across ages. Each CDR3 protein gets one entry after TCRdb re-called the 5' RACE reads with MiXCR. The sample contains approximately 830,000 distinct CDR3 sequences, 62% of which appear only once. Sequenced input: blood. The receptors shown here come from a man younger than 45 in good health. Each CDR3 is given with its conserved first and last residue. Fields, in order: D gene, V gene, clone size, J gene, CDR3 DNA, CDR3 protein. The D gene is left open where the match is weak. The size field is filled for only some rows; it gives once, few, many or a size class.

D gene: TRBD2
V gene: TRBV2
clone size: .
J gene: TRBJ2-3
CDR3 DNA: TGTGCCAGGGGACTAGGTGGAGATACGCAGTATTTT
CDR3 protein: CARGLGGDTQYF

D gene: TRBD2
V gene: TRBV20-1
clone size: .
J gene: TRBJ2-2
CDR3 DNA: TGCAGTGCTCGTTCTAGCGGGGGAGTTGACGGGGAGCTGTTTTTT
CDR3 protein: CSARSSGGVDGELFF

D gene: TRBD1
V gene: TRBV20-1
clone size: .
J gene: TRBJ2-7
CDR3 DNA: TGCAGTGCTAGGCGGGACAGGGGTTACTACGAGCAGTACTTC
CDR3 protein: CSARRDRGYYEQYF

D gene: .
V gene: TRBV24-1
clone size: once
J gene: TRBJ1-5
CDR3 DNA: TGTGCCACCAGTGACTCCGGACCGGGGATCAATCAGCCCCAGCATTTT
CDR3 protein: CATSDSGPGINQPQHF

D gene: .
V gene: TRBV5-1
clone size: few
J gene: TRBJ2-7
CDR3 DNA: TGCGCCAGCAGCACGCAGGGGGAGCAGTACTTC
CDR3 protein: CASSTQGEQYF

D gene: .
V gene: TRBV20-1
clone size: .
J gene: TRBJ1-2
CDR3 DNA: TGCAGTGCTGAGTCCTCCGGGACAAACTATGGCTACACCTTC
CDR3 protein: CSAESSGTNYGYTF

D gene: TRBD2
V gene: TRBV18
clone size: .
J gene: TRBJ2-5
CDR3 DNA: TGTGCCGGCTCACCATTCCCGAGCGGGGGTCAAGAGACCCAGTACTTC
CDR3 protein: CAGSPFPSGGQETQYF

D gene: TRBD2
V gene: TRBV4-3
clone size: few
J gene: TRBJ2-3
CDR3 DNA: TGCGCCAGCAGCCAGGCCCGACTAGCTGTCAACCAGTATTTT
CDR3 protein: CASSQARLAVNQYF

D gene: .
V gene: TRBV21-1
clone size: .
J gene: TRBJ1-1
CDR3 DNA: TGTGCCAGCAGCAAAAGGGGGGGGCGAGACACTGAAGCTTTCTTT
CDR3 protein: CASSKRGGRDTEAFF

D gene: .
V gene: TRBV7-9
clone size: .
J gene: TRBJ1-2
CDR3 DNA: TGTGCCAGCAGCTACAATGAGGGCGGGAACACCTTC
CDR3 protein: CASSYNEGGNTF